This TCR beta chain comes out of a study of blood T cell repertoires in COVID-19. Profiling relied on immunoSEQ multiplex PCR, and the TCRdb table lists in-frame clones only, not all of them. Of 250,000 or so clones listed, roughly 90% are singletons. The CDR3 has 13 residues. The germline V gene encodes CDR1 MGHRA and CDR2 YSYEKL. Trimming at V came to 4 bases and at J to 1 base, leaving 0 bases not matched to a gene. The material sequenced was peripheral blood. The chain links TRBV4-1 to TRBJ1-2; TRBD1 aligns across 7 bases. The TCR comes from a man aged 60-69 years with acute or convalescent COVID-19. CDR3 protein: CASSRDSNYGYTF. The CDR3 nucleotides are TGCGCCAGCAGCCGGGACAGTAACTATGGCTACACCTTC.